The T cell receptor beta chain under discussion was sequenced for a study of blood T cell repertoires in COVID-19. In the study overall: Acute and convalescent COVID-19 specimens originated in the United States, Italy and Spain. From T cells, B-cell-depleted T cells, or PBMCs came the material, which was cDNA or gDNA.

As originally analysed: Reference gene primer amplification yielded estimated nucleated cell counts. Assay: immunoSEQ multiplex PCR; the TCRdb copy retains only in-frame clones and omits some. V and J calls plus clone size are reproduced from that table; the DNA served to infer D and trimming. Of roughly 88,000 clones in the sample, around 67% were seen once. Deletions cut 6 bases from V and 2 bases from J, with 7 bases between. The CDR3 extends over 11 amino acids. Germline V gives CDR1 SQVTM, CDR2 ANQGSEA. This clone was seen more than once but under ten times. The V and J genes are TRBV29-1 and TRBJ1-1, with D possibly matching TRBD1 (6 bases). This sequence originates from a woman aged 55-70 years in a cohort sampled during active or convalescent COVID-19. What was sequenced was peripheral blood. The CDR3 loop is CSVRGNTEAFF. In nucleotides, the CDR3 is TGCAGCGTCAGGGGCAACACTGAAGCTTTCTTT.